A single sample is the source of the 2 T cell receptor beta chains below, sequenced in a study of monozygotic twins with cystic fibrosis. Generated by immunoSEQ multiplex PCR, the TCRdb table keeps only in-frame clones and is missing some. Of approximately 10,000 clones listed, just over 99% are singletons. Sequenced input: blood. The receptors shown here come from a man between 18 and 35 years old with cystic fibrosis.

The chain employs TRBV2 and TRBJ1-3; 8 positions agree with TRBD1. Trimming removed 3 bases from V and 8 bases from J; junction bases left unmatched: 6. This CDR3 contains 14 residues. Germline V gene data show CDR1 as SNHLY and CDR2 as FYNNEI. The CDR3 is CASSEDRDRDTIYF. The CDR3 bases are TGTGCCAGCAGTGAGGACAGGGACAGAGACACCATATATTTT.

The rearrangement uses TRBV5-1 and TRBJ2-7, with 7 nucleotides matching TRBD1. The CDR3 totals 15 residues. Per germline, CDR1 SGHRS and CDR2 YFSETQ. The trim removed 4 bases at V and 1 base at J, leaving 8 bases unmatched. In DNA, the CDR3 is TGCGCCAGCAGCCAATCCGGGGACAGATCCTACGAGCAGTACTTC. Its translation: CASSQSGDRSYEQYF.